This TCR beta chain is from a study of blood T cell repertoires in COVID-19. About the study: In each case, the material was cDNA or gDNA derived from T cells, B-cell-depleted T cells, or PBMCs.

The authors' processing: By means of reference gene primer amplification, nucleated cell counts were estimated. TCRdb keeps only in-frame clones here, not all; method: immunoSEQ multiplex PCR. D and trimming come from the DNA, and the V and J calls and clone size come from that table. The sample yields approximately 110,000 clones, less than 85% seen once. This clone was seen repeatedly, ten times or more. V shed 7 bases and J shed 8 bases, with 18 bases lying between them. This CDR3 has 14 amino acids. Germline V lookup: CDR1 LGHNT, CDR2 FRNRAP. The chain carries TRBV12-5 and TRBJ2-1; tentative D call: TRBD2 (5 bases). Sequencing input: peripheral blood. This TCR was recovered from a human donor with acute or convalescent COVID-19. The donor label of this sample is uncertain. The chain's CDR3 is CASAPDWVLHEQFF. CDR3 in DNA: TGTGCTAGTGCCCCGGACTGGGTCCTCCATGAGCAGTTCTTC.